This TCR beta chain was profiled in a study of regulatory T cells in long-lasting Graves disease. Time point here: newly diagnosed GD, antithyroid drugs for less than 3 months. RNA extracted from PBMCs served as the sequencing template. CDR3 regions were amplified by Arm-PCR using iRepertoire HTBI primers to build TCR beta libraries. TCRdb re-analysed the multiplex PCR reads in MiXCR, keeping a single row per CDR3 protein. The sample has about 320,000 distinct CDR3 sequences; 18% are singletons. The CDR3 consists of 16 residues. The germline gives CDR1 MNHEY, CDR2 SVGAGI. V was shortened by 0 bases and J by 7 bases, with 15 bases between the two germline ends. The table lists this clonotype with many counts.

The sequence was collected from a female donor with Graves disease. The chain has TRBV6-5 and TRBJ1-4; possibly TRBD1 for D (6 bases). The sample in question was peripheral blood mononuclear cells (PBMCs), obtained at new diagnosis, from a patient treated with antithyroid drugs. CDR3 DNA sequence: TGTGCCAGCAGTTACTCAGGGGGGGGAAGAGGTGAAAAACTGTTTTTT. Its translation: CASSYSGGGRGEKLFF.